The text below deals with one T cell receptor beta chain. Losses at the gene ends were 0 bases for V and 5 bases for J; bases not matched to a gene: 5. Looked up from germline, CDR1 is SGDLS and CDR2 is YYNGEE. The CDR3 is 16 residues long. The sample is drawn from a study of OX40 agonist ivuxolimab in advanced cancers. Measured with immunoSEQ multiplex PCR; TCRdb has only the in-frame clones, and not every one. The table includes 20,000 to 25,000 clones, roughly 84% detected once. The rearrangement joins TRBV9 to TRBJ2-3; 11 nucleotides match TRBD2. This sequence was found in an adult with an advanced solid tumor such as melanoma, head and neck, liver or kidney cancer. The specimen was CD4+ or CD8+ T cells sorted from blood, collected in a trial of the OX40 agonist ivuxolimab. The CDR3, as DNA: TGTGCCAGCAGCGTAGACCCTAGCGGGGGGCTAGATACGCAGTATTTT. Its translation: CASSVDPSGGLDTQYF.